The next 18 T cell receptor beta chains were all read from a single sample in a study of graft-versus-host responses after intestinal transplantation. Here immunoSEQ multiplex PCR was the method, and the copy in TCRdb shows in-frame clones only, minus some. The table shows about 45,000 clones, with 91% occurring only once. The input for sequencing was PBMCs, taken 524 days after transplant. The origin of the receptors is a human patient who received an intestinal transplant, so some T cells may come from the graft donor.

The V gene is TRBV19, the J gene TRBJ1-1, with a weak D call TRBD1 (5 bases). The ends were cut back, 3 bases at V and 5 bases at J, with 13 bases in the middle. In germline, CDR1 is LNHDA, CDR2 SQIVND (reference sequence). This CDR3 spans 14 amino acids. The CDR3 region is CASSILQGGTEAFF. CDR3 DNA: TGTGCCAGTAGTATCCTCCAGGGAGGGACTGAAGCTTTCTTT.

This chain connects TRBV5-1 to TRBJ1-2; D is perhaps TRBD1 (6 bases). Deletions cut 4 bases from V and 4 bases from J, with 17 bases between. The germline V gene has CDR1 SGHRS and CDR2 YFSETQ. The CDR3 has 15 residues. CDR3 bases: TGCGCCAGCAGCCGGGAGGACAGTCCGCGCTATGGCTACACCTTC. Amino acid sequence: CASSREDSPRYGYTF.

The chain recombines TRBV19 with TRBJ2-1; D perhaps matches TRBD1 (6 bases). The CDR3 length is 15 residues. V lost 1 base and J 5 bases, leaving 12 bases between the germline ends. CDR1 and CDR2 from the germline V gene are LNHDA and SQIVND (reference sequence). CDR3 region: CASSIAGAVDNEQFF. In nucleotides, the CDR3 is TGTGCCAGTAGTATAGCAGGGGCGGTAGACAATGAGCAGTTCTTC. Combining the CDR3 with reference TRBV19 and TRBJ2-1 gives the whole variable domain DGGITQSPKYLFRKEGQNVTLSCEQNLNHDAMYWYRQDPGQGLRLIYYSQIVNDFQKGDIAEGYSVSREKKESFPLTVTSAQKNPTAFYLCASSIAGAVDNEQFFGPGTRLTVL.

This CDR3 is CASSHQTGQETQYF. The CDR3 DNA is TGCGCCAGCAGCCACCAAACAGGACAAGAGACCCAGTACTTC. V gene TRBV4-1 combines with J gene TRBJ2-5, with a possible D match to TRBD1 (5 bases). Germline V gene data show CDR1 as MGHRA and CDR2 as YSYEKL. V was trimmed by 3 bases and J by 2 bases, leaving 10 bases between them. The CDR3 runs 14 residues.

The chain links TRBV4-3 to TRBJ2-1, with D possibly TRBD2 on 5 matching bases. The ends were cut back, 2 bases at V and 6 bases at J, with 20 bases in the middle. The CDR3 sequence is 17 residues long. Looked up from germline, CDR1 is LGHNA and CDR2 is YSLEER. In DNA, the CDR3 is TGCGCCAGCAGCCAACGAACAACGAGGGCCCTTGGCAATGAGCAGTTCTTC. Protein product: CASSQRTTRALGNEQFF.

This clone was recorded once. The chain's CDR3 is CASSLTLNTEAFF. The CDR3 coding sequence is TGCGCCAGCAGCCTCACATTGAACACTGAAGCTTTCTTT. The chain has TRBV4-1 and TRBJ1-1, with D unclear. V was shortened by 4 bases and J by 0 bases, with 6 bases between the two germline ends. This CDR3 contains 13 residues. Germline CDR1 and CDR2: MGHRA and YSYEKL.

J is TRBJ2-7 and V is TRBV6-5; 10 nucleotides align to TRBD1. This CDR3 has 14 amino acids. The germline V gene encodes CDR1 MNHEY and CDR2 SVGAGI. Germline trimming cut 0 bases from V and 4 bases from J; bases unmatched to any gene: 0. CDR3: CASSYSGQGYEQYF. CDR3 bases: TGTGCCAGCAGTTACTCGGGACAGGGGTACGAGCAGTACTTC.

The gene calls are TRBV10-2 and TRBJ2-1, with TRBD1 matching 8 bases. J was trimmed by 5 bases and V by 10 bases; bases with no gene match: 13. Looked up from germline, CDR1 is WSHSY and CDR2 is SAAADI. The CDR3 has 15 amino acids. DNA of the CDR3: TGCGCCACACGAACCAACAGGGGGTTCCACAATGAGCAGTTCTTC. Protein sequence: CATRTNRGFHNEQFF.

The chain carries TRBV28 and TRBJ1-4; 7 bases agree with TRBD1. Looked up from germline, CDR1 is MDHEN and CDR2 is SYDVKM. Unmatched junction bases numbered 3, after V lost 5 bases and J lost 0 bases. The CDR3 sequence is 15 residues long. CDR3 bases: TGTGCCAGCAGTATTACAGGGGCAACTAATGAAAAACTGTTTTTT. This gives the protein CASSITGATNEKLFF. Looking up the rest from reference TRBV28 and TRBJ1-4 gives the full variable domain: DVKVTQSSRYLVKRTGEKVFLECVQDMDHENMFWYRQDPGLGLRLIYFSYDVKMKEKGDIPEGYSVSREKKERFSLILESASTNQTSMYLCASSITGATNEKLFFGSGTQLSVL.

The chain employs TRBV7-2 and TRBJ2-1, with 14 nucleotides matching TRBD2. The CDR3 totals 16 residues. Trimming cost V 3 bases and J 7 bases; bases outside gene matches: 5. Germline V CDR1 and CDR2: SGHTA, FQGNSA. CDR3 coding DNA: TGTGCCAGCAGCTTCTTGGGACTAGCGGGAGATAATGAGCAGTTCTTC. It codes for CASSFLGLAGDNEQFF.

The chain recombines TRBV7-9 with TRBJ2-2, with D unclear. From germline, CDR1 is SEHNR and CDR2 FQNEAQ (reference sequence). The V end was cut by 5 bases, the J end by 3 bases, with 13 bases between. The CDR3 is made up of 15 amino acids. This chain's CDR3 is CASSPVDTYTGELFF. The CDR3 bases are TGTGCCAGCAGCCCCGTCGACACCTACACCGGGGAGCTGTTTTTT.

The chain is built from TRBV6-5 and TRBJ1-2; D is perhaps TRBD1 (6 bases). This CDR3 comprises 13 residues. V was shortened by 5 bases and J by 8 bases, with 15 bases between the two germline ends. Germline V gives CDR1 MNHEY, CDR2 SVGAGI. The CDR3 reads CASSEVGGLGYTF. In nucleotides, the CDR3 is TGTGCCAGCAGTGAAGTTGGGGGGCTAGGCTACACCTTC.

The chain uses TRBV9 and TRBJ2-5, with a tentative D call TRBD2 (6 bases). Judging by the DNA end, TRBJ2-7 fits better; the J call may be wrong. Per the germline V gene, CDR1 is SGDLS and CDR2 is YYNGEE. The CDR3 runs 15 residues. CDR3 sequence: CASSAGADASYEQYF. The CDR3 DNA reads as TGTGCCAGCAGCGCGGGAGCGGACGCGTCCTACGAGCAGTACTTC.

The chain employs TRBV18 and TRBJ1-5; D perhaps matches TRBD1 (5 bases). Germline V gene data show CDR1 as KGHSH and CDR2 as LQKENI. This CDR3 region has 13 residues. V lost 3 bases and J 7 bases, leaving 10 bases between the germline ends. The CDR3 reads CASSPSGSQPQHF. The CDR3 nucleotides read TGTGCCAGCTCACCGTCAGGGTCACAGCCCCAGCATTTT. Based on the CDR3 plus reference TRBV18 and TRBJ1-5, the full variable domain is NAGVMQNPRHLVRRRGQEARLRCSPMKGHSHVYWYRQLPEEGLKFMVYLQKENIIDESGMPKERFSAEFPKEGPSILRIQQVVRGDSAAYFCASSPSGSQPQHFGDGTRLSIL.

The genes are TRBV5-1 and TRBJ2-7, with D perhaps TRBD1 (7 bases). Germline V CDR1 and CDR2: SGHRS, YFSETQ. CDR3 length: 14 residues. Trimming took off 0 bases at V and 2 bases at J, with 9 bases between the two ends. The CDR3 loop is CASSLARGAYEQYF. CDR3 DNA: TGCGCCAGCAGCTTGGCCAGGGGGGCCTACGAGCAGTACTTC.

V usage is TRBV7-6 and J usage is TRBJ2-3, with 9 nucleotides matching TRBD2. The CDR3 runs 19 residues. The J segment lost 4 bases and the V segment lost 1 base, leaving 15 bases of the junction unmatched. Germline assignment: CDR1 SGHVS and CDR2 FNYEAQ. The CDR3 DNA sequence: TGTGCCAGCAGCTTAGGAGTTGGCGGGAGGGCCGGCGGGGCAGATACGCAGTATTTT. It translates to CASSLGVGGRAGGADTQYF.

The rearrangement uses TRBV4-1 and TRBJ2-1; D unclear. V was cut by 1 base and J by 4 bases, with 5 bases left in between. The CDR3 extends over 13 amino acids. Germline loops: CDR1 MGHRA, CDR2 YSYEKL. The CDR3 nucleotides read TGCGCCAGCAGCCAAGCTTTGTACAATGAGCAGTTCTTC. Translation: CASSQALYNEQFF.

The chain recombines TRBV6-1 with TRBJ1-3; the D is unclear. This CDR3 region has 14 residues. CDR1 and CDR2 (germline): MNHNS, SASEGT. V was shortened by 5 bases and J by 4 bases, with 12 bases between the two germline ends. The CDR3 protein is CASSPGVLGNTIYF. Written as DNA, the CDR3 is TGTGCCAGCAGTCCCGGGGTCCTCGGAAACACCATATATTTT.